This record concerns one TCR beta chain sequence. Its target is not known. Trimming took off 6 bases at V and 7 bases at J, with 19 bases between the two ends. There are 14 residues in the CDR3. Germline assignment: CDR1 SGHDT and CDR2 YYEEEE. Using immunoSEQ multiplex PCR, the repertoire was profiled, and TCRdb retains in-frame clones only, with some absent. The sample lists some 130,000 clones, roughly 82% occurring once. The data are from a study of T cell responses to AZD1222 COVID-19 vaccine. Study-wide findings and caveats: Within unmutated variant regions lay the reported targets of nearly half of spike-specific TCRs.

The chain employs TRBV5-6 and TRBJ1-2; D remains unclear. This specimen consisted of peripheral blood, obtained on day 0 of AZD1222 vaccination. This clonotype originated in an adult in good health. The CDR3 sequence is CASTPTTLGGGYTF. The DNA of the CDR3 is TGTGCCAGCACCCCTACTACTCTGGGCGGTGGCTACACCTTC.